The clone carrying this T cell receptor beta chain was seen repeatedly, ten times or more. Its antigen is unknown. V was clipped by 5 bases and J by 6 bases, with 14 bases between them. Germline assignment: CDR1 GTSNPN and CDR2 SVGIG (reference sequence). The CDR3 is 12 amino acids. The entry originates in a study of breast tumors, draining lymph nodes, adjacent tissues. TCRdb re-analysed the multiplex PCR reads in MiXCR, keeping a single row per CDR3 protein. Among around 140,000 distinct CDR3 sequences listed, roughly 33% were seen once. Study-level findings and limits: Data fit most tumor T cells coming from lymph node, expanding in tumor.

Axillary draining lymph nodes of breast cancer patients supplied the node samples. Sequenced material: axillary lymph node tissue. This TCR was recovered from a female donor with breast cancer. Some clones in this sample may be carry-over from other donors' samples. The chain links TRBV30 to TRBJ2-7; weak D call: TRBD2 (5 bases). The CDR3 DNA reads TGTGCCTGGTCCAGGCCTGAGGGCGAGCAGTACTTC. It yields the protein CAWSRPEGEQYF.